This is a list of T cell receptor beta chains from one sample in a study of cytomegalovirus exposure and HLA in healthy donors. TCRdb's copy holds only in-frame clones and misses some; the assay was immunoSEQ multiplex PCR. The table includes over 100,000 clones, about 80% detected once. Sequenced: PBMCs. The receptors here all came from a woman aged 45-59 years in good health and CMV-seropositive. The CDR3 runs from the conserved cysteine through the conserved F or W. The order of the fields is J gene, D gene, V gene, clone size, CDR3 protein, CDR3 DNA. A D gene is named only where the DNA matches it firmly. Size tells how often a clone was seen (once, few, many) or the class of an expanded clone, and some rows leave it out.

j_gene: TRBJ2-7
d_gene: -
v_gene: TRBV6-1
abundance: -
CDR3aa: CASRNRGGVAYEQYF
CDR3nt: TGTGCCAGCAGGAACAGGGGAGGTGTCGCCTACGAGCAGTACTTC

j_gene: TRBJ2-7
d_gene: -
v_gene: TRBV7-9
abundance: few
CDR3aa: CASSPGYEQYF
CDR3nt: TGTGCCAGCAGCCCGGGTTACGAGCAGTACTTC

j_gene: TRBJ2-6
d_gene: -
v_gene: TRBV23-1
abundance: few
CDR3aa: CACQQGSSSSPSGANVLTF
CDR3nt: TGCGCATGCCAGCAAGGGAGCAGCTCATCTCCCTCTGGGGCCAACGTCCTGACTTTC

j_gene: TRBJ2-3
d_gene: TRBD2
v_gene: TRBV10-3
abundance: -
CDR3aa: CAISGIAGLAGGGNTQYF
CDR3nt: TGTGCCATCAGTGGGATCGCGGGACTAGCGGGGGGCGGGAATACGCAGTATTTT

j_gene: TRBJ2-2
d_gene: -
v_gene: TRBV7-2
abundance: -
CDR3aa: CASSFSGNGGELFF
CDR3nt: TGTGCCAGCAGCTTCTCGGGGAATGGCGGGGAGCTGTTTTTT

j_gene: TRBJ1-5
d_gene: -
v_gene: TRBV6-6
abundance: -
CDR3aa: CASSYSRAFQPQHF
CDR3nt: TGTGCCAGCAGTTACTCGCGAGCGTTTCAGCCCCAGCATTTT

j_gene: TRBJ2-7
d_gene: -
v_gene: TRBV6-5
abundance: once
CDR3aa: CASSSDTDAPYEQYF
CDR3nt: TGTGCCAGCAGTTCGGACACGGACGCTCCCTACGAGCAGTACTTC

j_gene: TRBJ2-3
d_gene: TRBD2
v_gene: TRBV4-2
abundance: once
CDR3aa: CASSQERFAGGNTQYF
CDR3nt: TGTGCCAGCAGCCAAGAGAGGTTTGCGGGGGGGAATACGCAGTATTTT

j_gene: TRBJ2-1
d_gene: -
v_gene: TRBV27
abundance: -
CDR3aa: CASSLGPGLDYNEQFF
CDR3nt: TGTGCCAGCAGTTTAGGGCCGGGACTGGATTACAATGAGCAGTTCTTC

j_gene: TRBJ1-6
d_gene: -
v_gene: TRBV7-6
abundance: -
CDR3aa: CASSLGSQNNSPLHF
CDR3nt: TGTGCCAGCAGCTTAGGCTCCCAGAATAATTCACCCCTCCACTTT

j_gene: TRBJ1-3
d_gene: TRBD1
v_gene: TRBV7-9
abundance: few
CDR3aa: CSSSGQVRSGNTIYF
CDR3nt: TGTTCCAGCAGCGGACAGGTCCGCTCTGGAAACACCATATATTTT

j_gene: TRBJ2-7
d_gene: TRBD1
v_gene: TRBV27
abundance: -
CDR3aa: CASGYRGPYEQYF
CDR3nt: TGTGCCAGCGGTTACAGGGGGCCCTACGAGCAGTACTTC

j_gene: TRBJ2-1
d_gene: TRBD2
v_gene: TRBV4-2
abundance: -
CDR3aa: CASSQDWIQRDLFF
CDR3nt: TGTGCCAGCAGCCAAGATTGGATACAGCGGGACCTGTTCTTC

j_gene: TRBJ1-4
d_gene: -
v_gene: TRBV2
abundance: -
CDR3aa: CASSGGQSNEKLFF
CDR3nt: TGTGCCAGCAGTGGTGGGCAGAGTAATGAAAAACTGTTTTTT

j_gene: TRBJ2-7
d_gene: TRBD2
v_gene: TRBV5-1
abundance: -
CDR3aa: CASSLGLAGVEQYF
CDR3nt: TGCGCCAGCAGCTTGGGTCTAGCGGGAGTCGAGCAGTACTTC

j_gene: TRBJ1-6
d_gene: TRBD1
v_gene: TRBV14
abundance: -
CDR3aa: CASSQGDRLYNSPLHF
CDR3nt: TGTGCCAGCAGCCAAGGGGACAGACTTTATAATTCACCCCTCCACTTT

j_gene: TRBJ2-3
d_gene: -
v_gene: TRBV18
abundance: -
CDR3aa: CASSPVGRDPSTDTQYF
CDR3nt: TGTGCCAGCTCACCAGTCGGGCGGGATCCCTCCACAGATACGCAGTATTTT

j_gene: TRBJ2-1
d_gene: -
v_gene: TRBV2
abundance: -
CDR3aa: CASTYNEQFF
CDR3nt: TGTGCCAGCACGTACAATGAGCAGTTCTTC

j_gene: TRBJ2-3
d_gene: -
v_gene: TRBV4-1
abundance: -
CDR3aa: CASSLLSKDTQYF
CDR3nt: TGCGCCAGCAGCCTCCTTAGTAAGGATACGCAGTATTTT

j_gene: TRBJ1-6
d_gene: TRBD1
v_gene: TRBV5-1
abundance: few
CDR3aa: CASSLDREGSPLHF
CDR3nt: TGCGCCAGCAGCCTGGACAGGGAAGGGTCACCCCTCCACTTT

j_gene: TRBJ2-1
d_gene: TRBD1
v_gene: TRBV7-2
abundance: -
CDR3aa: CASSFSGGTGGEGEQFF
CDR3nt: TGTGCCAGCAGCTTTTCGGGGGGGACAGGGGGAGAGGGTGAGCAGTTCTTC

j_gene: TRBJ2-7
d_gene: TRBD1
v_gene: TRBV10-3
abundance: few
CDR3aa: CAISEPGQGMGYEQYF
CDR3nt: TGTGCCATCAGTGAGCCGGGACAGGGGATGGGATACGAGCAGTACTTC

j_gene: TRBJ2-6
d_gene: -
v_gene: TRBV6-5
abundance: -
CDR3aa: CASSFRPSSGANGLTF
CDR3nt: TGTGCCAGCAGTTTTCGCCCCTCCTCTGGGGCCAACGGCCTGACTTTC

j_gene: TRBJ1-4
d_gene: -
v_gene: TRBV18
abundance: -
CDR3aa: CASSPPPGTNEKLFF
CDR3nt: TGTGCCAGCTCACCACCACCAGGGACTAATGAAAAACTGTTTTTT

j_gene: TRBJ2-5
d_gene: TRBD2
v_gene: TRBV18
abundance: -
CDR3aa: CASSQRGGSAETQYF
CDR3nt: TGTGCCAGCTCCCAACGGGGGGGCTCCGCGGAGACCCAGTACTTC

j_gene: TRBJ2-7
d_gene: -
v_gene: TRBV27
abundance: -
CDR3aa: CASTGGSSYEQYF
CDR3nt: TGTGCCAGCACGGGGGGCAGCTCCTACGAGCAGTACTTC

j_gene: TRBJ1-2
d_gene: TRBD1
v_gene: TRBV4-3
abundance: few
CDR3aa: CASSLHRGNYGYTF
CDR3nt: TGCGCCAGCAGCCTACACAGGGGAAACTATGGCTACACCTTC

j_gene: TRBJ2-7
d_gene: -
v_gene: TRBV10-3
abundance: -
CDR3aa: CAISPTGFEQYF
CDR3nt: TGTGCCATCAGCCCAACAGGGTTCGAGCAGTACTTC

j_gene: TRBJ2-1
d_gene: TRBD1
v_gene: TRBV27
abundance: -
CDR3aa: CASSIPATGGRYNEQFF
CDR3nt: TGTGCCAGCAGCATCCCCGCGACAGGGGGCAGGTACAATGAGCAGTTCTTC

j_gene: TRBJ2-5
d_gene: TRBD2
v_gene: TRBV9
abundance: -
CDR3aa: CASSVQGLAGGPRETQYF
CDR3nt: TGTGCCAGCAGCGTGCAAGGACTAGCGGGGGGCCCCCGCGAGACCCAGTACTTC